Listed here is a single T cell receptor beta chain. This receptor's antigen is unknown. Base qualities are missing; no much larger clone stands one base away. TCR CDR3 regions were amplified from genomic DNA by multiplex PCR using the deep immunoSEQ assay. Genomic DNA extracted from each cell subset was distributed evenly over all wells of several immunoSEQ 96-well plates, and each plate served as one replicate. For sorted subsets, each replicate PCR was loaded with around 200 ng genomic DNA, equivalent to some 27,000 T cell genomes. Purified libraries were quantified with a Qubit 3.0 fluorometer, sized on a Bioanalyzer 2100, and re-quantified with the KAPA Library Quantification kit. A separate single-read 150-cycle Illumina NextSeq 550 flow cell was used to sequence each immunoSEQ 96-well plate. In the source study's methods: The immunoSEQ output contained only junctional sequences without quality scores, so filtering could not match that applied to full-length reads. Sequences were annotated with PyIR, a Python wrapper for IgBLAST v1.9, using IMGT germline references to assign V/J genes and CDR3. Reads were removed for weak V/J assignments (E-value above 1e-6), missing CDR3, stop codons, out-of-frame junctions, or ambiguous translated residues. V3J clonotypes were defined as sequences sharing an identical inferred V gene, J gene, and CDR3 amino acid sequence. To compute the percentage overlap between repertoires, the number of shared unique clonotypes was divided by the size of the smaller repertoire. Three approaches were used to assess repertoire richness: RTK rarefaction, the Chao1 estimator, and Recon v2.1 estimates of unobserved clonotypes. For all TCRbeta clonotypes obtained by the gDNA method from a handful of donors, generation probabilities were computed with OLGA. The immuneACCESS repertoire file appears here via TCRdb, limited to in-frame rearrangements. These files lack a portion of the clones; in checked studies, under half of the deficit traces to unresolved V genes, and the cause of the others is not known. That table supplies the V and J calls and clone size; D and trimming were determined from the DNA. Here the sample has 2 million to 3 million clones; 90% to 95% occur a single time. The ten largest make up around 0.15% of the sample.

These data belong to a study of shared clonotypes between healthy human individuals (dated by TCRdb to the early 2020s). As for the study more broadly: Two women and a few men aged 18 to 49 years were included in the cohort. For each donor, CD4 naive and CD4 memory were each run on three plates, CD8 naive on two plates, and CD8 memory on one plate. To estimate repertoire size and how much clonotype sharing occurs between individuals, the study deeply sequenced the blood TCR repertoires of roughly 5 healthy adults. Per donor, leukapheresis produced somewhere between about 0.85 and 8.9 billion PBMCs. To increase sequencing depth and limit assay-specific biases, TCR repertoire library preparation and sequencing were carried out by different laboratories using diverse techniques. General conclusions and limits of the study: Higher generation probabilities were observed for clonotypes shared by all four sorted-subset donors than for non-shared clonotypes. The small number of donors limited the genetic and exposure-history diversity represented. Sampling was restricted to blood, and TCR repertoires in tissue are likely to differ from TCR repertoires in blood. Estimated clonotype richness was generally larger for naive than for memory subsets. Pairwise subsampling led to the expectation that sequencing depth would affect the degree of clonotype sharing among donors. Rarefaction of sorted-subset datasets indicated incomplete sequencing despite the large sequencing depth. About 4.5% of naive CD4, around 3.6% of naive CD8, approximately 2% of memory CD4, and about 0.4% of memory CD8 clonotypes were shared across several donors.

The donors were healthy, HIV-negative adults who had no recently reported acute infections or vaccinations. Every donor was a Caucasian adult residing in Nashville, Tennessee, USA. CD4+ T cells were enriched by magnetic negative selection, after which naive cells were positively selected on CD45RA and the negative fraction was taken as the memory subset. After blood collection by leukapheresis, PBMCs were isolated using Ficoll-Histopaque density gradient centrifugation and then cryopreserved in the vapor phase of liquid nitrogen. Analytical flow cytometry was used to check the purity and quantity of each magnetically sorted T cell population. From each sorted fraction, genomic DNA was isolated and quantified by UV absorbance on a Nanodrop 2000c. For this chain, trimming is 5 bases at the V end and 5 bases at the J end, and the number of junction bases without a gene match is 3. From cysteine to phenylalanine, the CDR3 is 12 amino acids long. The entry retains the CDR3 DNA only, 36 bases that are in frame from base 1. The germline V gene provides CDR1 SQVTM and CDR2 ANQGSEA.

In this chain, TRBV29-1 is recombined with TRBJ2-7; TRBD1 aligns with 10 central bases. The receptor comes from a man younger than 35 in good health. The material sequenced was naive CD4+ T cells sorted from blood. The label giving this sample's cell subset or site can be read as: CD45RA+ positively selected. The encoded CDR3 is CSVTTGGNEQYF. The DNA sequence reads TGCAGCGTTACGACAGGGGGCAACGAGCAGTACTTC.